The rows below give T cell receptor beta chains drawn from one sample of a study of blood T cell repertoires in COVID-19. Some clones are missing from TCRdb's copy, which holds only in-frame ones; the method was immunoSEQ multiplex PCR. The repertoire holds under 250,000 clones, roughly 89% seen once, with around 6% in the top ten. Sequencing input: peripheral blood. These receptors all stem from a man aged 55 to 70 who had recovered from COVID-19. The CDR3 runs from the conserved cysteine through the conserved F or W. The order of the fields is J gene, V gene, D gene, clone size, CDR3 DNA, CDR3 protein. A D gene is named only where the DNA matches it firmly. Not every row has a clone size; where given, it reads once, few, many or a size class.

J: TRBJ1-2
V: TRBV28
D: NA
size: NA
DNA: TGTGCCAGCAGTTCCCCGAACTATGGCTACACCTTC
CDR3: CASSSPNYGYTF

J: TRBJ2-1
V: TRBV5-1
D: TRBD2
size: NA
DNA: TGCGCCAGCATGTTACTAGCGGGAGGACTTGAGGAGCAGTTCTTC
CDR3: CASMLLAGGLEEQFF

J: TRBJ2-4
V: TRBV19
D: NA
size: NA
DNA: TGTGCCAGTAGTGCCCTGGGCAGTAAAGCCAAAAACATTCAGTACTTC
CDR3: CASSALGSKAKNIQYF

J: TRBJ1-5
V: TRBV5-3
D: NA
size: NA
DNA: TGTGCCAGAAGCTTGAGCAGGGGCGCCCTTTATAGCAATCAGCCCCAGCATTTT
CDR3: CARSLSRGALYSNQPQHF

J: TRBJ2-5
V: TRBV20-1
D: NA
size: NA
DNA: TGCAGTGCTAGTCCCGCCCCGACAGCATTTGGGACCCAGTACTTC
CDR3: CSASPAPTAFGTQYF

J: TRBJ2-2
V: TRBV5-6
D: TRBD1
size: NA
DNA: TGTGCCAGCAGCTTGTTGGGGACAGGGACCGGGGAGCTGTTTTTT
CDR3: CASSLLGTGTGELFF

J: TRBJ1-6
V: TRBV7-9
D: NA
size: NA
DNA: TGTGCCAGCAGCGAGAATATCTATTCACCCCTCCACTTT
CDR3: CASSENIYSPLHF

J: TRBJ2-7
V: TRBV19
D: NA
size: NA
DNA: TGTGCCAGTAGTATAGAGCGAGCCTACGAGCAGTACTTC
CDR3: CASSIERAYEQYF

J: TRBJ2-1
V: TRBV14
D: TRBD2
size: NA
DNA: TGTGCCAGCAACCCCGGGACTAGCCGTGTGGATGAGCAGTTCTTC
CDR3: CASNPGTSRVDEQFF

J: TRBJ2-7
V: TRBV3-1/TRBV3-2
D: NA
size: NA
DNA: TGTGCCAGCAGCCATTTAGCCTCAACCTACGAGCAGTACTTC
CDR3: CASSHLASTYEQYF

J: TRBJ2-5
V: TRBV2
D: NA
size: once
DNA: TGTGCCAGCAGCCAACAAGAGACCCAGTACTTC
CDR3: CASSQQETQYF